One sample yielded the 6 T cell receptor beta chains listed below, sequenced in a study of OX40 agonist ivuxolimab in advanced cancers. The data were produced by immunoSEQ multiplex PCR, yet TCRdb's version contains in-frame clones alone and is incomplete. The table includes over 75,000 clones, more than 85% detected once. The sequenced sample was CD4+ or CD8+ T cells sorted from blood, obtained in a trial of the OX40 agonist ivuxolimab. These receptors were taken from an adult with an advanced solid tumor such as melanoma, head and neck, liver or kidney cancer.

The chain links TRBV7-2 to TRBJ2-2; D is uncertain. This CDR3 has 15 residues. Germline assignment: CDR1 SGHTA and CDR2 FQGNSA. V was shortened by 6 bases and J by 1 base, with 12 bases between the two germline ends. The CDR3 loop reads CASRTGVMNTGELFF. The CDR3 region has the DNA TGTGCCAGCAGGACCGGCGTGATGAACACCGGGGAGCTGTTTTTT.

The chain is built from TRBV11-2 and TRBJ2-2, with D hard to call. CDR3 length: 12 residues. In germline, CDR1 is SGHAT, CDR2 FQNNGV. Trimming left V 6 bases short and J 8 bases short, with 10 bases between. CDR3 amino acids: CASSLIPGELFF. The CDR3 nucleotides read TGTGCCAGCAGTTTAATCCCGGGGGAGCTGTTTTTT.

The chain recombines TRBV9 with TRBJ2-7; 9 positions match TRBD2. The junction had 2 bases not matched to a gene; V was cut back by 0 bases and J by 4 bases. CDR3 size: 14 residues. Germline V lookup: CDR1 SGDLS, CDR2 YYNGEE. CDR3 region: CASSVGSGSYEQYF. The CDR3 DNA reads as TGTGCCAGCAGCGTAGGTAGCGGGAGTTACGAGCAGTACTTC.

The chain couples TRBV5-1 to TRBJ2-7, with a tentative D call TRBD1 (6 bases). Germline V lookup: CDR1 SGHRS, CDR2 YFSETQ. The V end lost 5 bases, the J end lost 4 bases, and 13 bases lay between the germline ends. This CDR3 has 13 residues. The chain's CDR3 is CASRGQTGYEQYF. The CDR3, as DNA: TGCGCCAGCAGAGGACAGACGGGGTACGAGCAGTACTTC.

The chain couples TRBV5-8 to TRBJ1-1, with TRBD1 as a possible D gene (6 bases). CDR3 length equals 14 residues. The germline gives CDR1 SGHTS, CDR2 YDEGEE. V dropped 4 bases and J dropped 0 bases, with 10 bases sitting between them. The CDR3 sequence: CASSTDRLNTEAFF. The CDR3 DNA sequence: TGTGCCAGCAGCACCGACAGGTTGAACACTGAAGCTTTCTTT.

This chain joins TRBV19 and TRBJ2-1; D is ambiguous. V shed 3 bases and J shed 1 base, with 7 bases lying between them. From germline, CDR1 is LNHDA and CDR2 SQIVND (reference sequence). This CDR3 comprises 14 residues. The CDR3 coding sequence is TGTGCCAGTAGTATGGGGTGGTCCTACAATGAGCAGTTCTTC. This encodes CASSMGWSYNEQFF.